This T cell receptor beta chain emerged from a study of shared clonotypes between healthy human individuals. Study in general: Each donor's CD4 naive and CD4 memory cells filled three plates apiece, CD8 naive two, and CD8 memory one.

Broader study findings: Relative to their counterparts shared across all four donors, non-shared clonotypes exhibited diminished generation probabilities.

About this clone itself: The antigen is not known. The sample contains more than one DNA sequence encoding this CDR3.

The V gene's germline CDR1 is SGDLS and CDR2 YYNGEE. The CDR3 contains 15 residues. Trimming shortened V by 0 bases and J by 2 bases, and 11 bases separated the two germline ends. Naive CD8 cells lacked CD45RO, underwent positive selection for CCR7 and left out terminally differentiated effector memory CD45RA+ cells. Only in-frame clones appear in the TCRdb table, and some are missing; sequencing was by immunoSEQ multiplex PCR. The sample includes about 2.2 million clones, just over 90% of them seen just once. Sequencing used naive CD8+ T cells from PBMCs. This chain uses TRBV9 with TRBJ2-5; tentative D call: TRBD1 (6 bases). This sequence was found in a man between 18 and 29 years old in good health. Some clones in this sample may be carry-over from other donors' samples. CDR3 sequence reads: CASSVEGQPQETQYF. The DNA for the CDR3 is TGTGCCAGCAGCGTAGAAGGACAGCCTCAAGAGACCCAGTACTTC.